This TCR beta chain stems from a study of OX40 agonist ivuxolimab in advanced cancers. The overall study: Prior checkpoint blockade (anti-PD-1, anti-PD-L1 or anti-CTLA-4) was permitted; approximately 40% had it.

This clone was picked up a small number of times. Its antigen is still unknown. Study conclusions and caveats: Low normalized clonal expansion also occurred in some nonresponding patients.

Anyone with autoimmune disease history or systemic immunosuppression was excluded. At cycle 4 day 1, cycle 7 day 1, and baseline, blood was sampled. Sequencing used immunoSEQ multiplex PCR; TCRdb keeps in-frame clones, though not all of them. The data show about 19,000 clones, with around 84% seen just once and about 14% held by the top ten. Sequencing used CD4+ or CD8+ T cells sorted from blood, obtained in a trial of the OX40 agonist ivuxolimab. This clonotype was obtained from an adult with an advanced solid tumor such as melanoma, head and neck, liver or kidney cancer.

CDR3 DNA: TGTGCCAGCAGTTCGGGAGCTGGCTACACCTTC. This codes for CASSSGAGYTF. The chain employs TRBV27 and TRBJ1-2; D is undetermined. Germline assignment: CDR1 MNHEY and CDR2 SMNVEV (reference sequence). CDR3 length: 11 residues. Trimming took 4 bases from V and 7 from J, leaving 7 bases between them.